This paragraph reports one TCR beta chain. Data came from immunoSEQ multiplex PCR; TCRdb stores just in-frame clones and leaves some out. This table holds around 100,000 clones, roughly 88% found once. These data belong to a study of T cell responses to AZD1222 COVID-19 vaccine. This clonotype was obtained from an adult in good health. Specimen: peripheral blood, collected on day 0 of AZD1222 vaccination.

CDR3 nucleotide sequence: TGTGCCAGCAGTGGGGGACTAGCGGGGGGCCCCTTAGCCAAAAACATTCAGTACTTC. It encodes CASSGGLAGGPLAKNIQYF. This chain links TRBV6-2 or TRBV6-3 with TRBJ2-4; the match to TRBD2 covers 15 bases. The CDR3 consists of 19 residues. J lost 0 bases, V lost 5 bases, and 8 bases had no gene match. CDR1 is MNHEY and CDR2 is SVGEGT in the germline V gene.